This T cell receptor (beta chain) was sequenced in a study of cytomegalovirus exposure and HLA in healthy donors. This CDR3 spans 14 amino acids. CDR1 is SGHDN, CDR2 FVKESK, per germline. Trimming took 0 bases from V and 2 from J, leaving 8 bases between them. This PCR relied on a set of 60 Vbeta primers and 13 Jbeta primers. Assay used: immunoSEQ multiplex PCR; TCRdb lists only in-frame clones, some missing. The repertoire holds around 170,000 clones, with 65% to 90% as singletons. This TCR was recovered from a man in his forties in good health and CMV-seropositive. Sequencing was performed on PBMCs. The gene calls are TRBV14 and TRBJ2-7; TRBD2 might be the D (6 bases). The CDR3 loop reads CASSQEGGPYEQYF. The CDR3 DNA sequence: TGTGCCAGCAGCCAAGAGGGAGGCCCCTACGAGCAGTACTTC.